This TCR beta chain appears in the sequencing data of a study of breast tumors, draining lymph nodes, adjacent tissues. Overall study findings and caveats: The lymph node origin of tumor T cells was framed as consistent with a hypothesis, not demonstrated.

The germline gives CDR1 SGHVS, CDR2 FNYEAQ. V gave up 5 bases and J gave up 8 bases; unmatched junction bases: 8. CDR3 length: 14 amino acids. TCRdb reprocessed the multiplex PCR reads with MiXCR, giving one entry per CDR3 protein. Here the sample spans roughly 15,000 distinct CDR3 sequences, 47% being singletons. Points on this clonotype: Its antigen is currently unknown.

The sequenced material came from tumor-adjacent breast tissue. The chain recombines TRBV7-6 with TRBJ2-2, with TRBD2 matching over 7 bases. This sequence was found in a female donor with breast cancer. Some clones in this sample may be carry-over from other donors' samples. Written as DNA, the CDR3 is TGTGCCAGCAGCCCCCCCCCGGGACTAGGGGAGCTGTTTTTT. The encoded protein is CASSPPPGLGELFF. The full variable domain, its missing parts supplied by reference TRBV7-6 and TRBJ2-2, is GAGVSQSPRYKVTKRGQDVALRCDPISGHVSLYWYRQALGQGPEFLTYFNYEAQQDKSGLPNDRFSAERPEGSISTLTIQRTEQRDSAMYRCASSPPPGLGELFFGEGSRLTVL.